This passage covers 14 T cell receptor beta chains from one sample sequenced in a study of blood T cell repertoires in COVID-19 (dated by TCRdb to 2018 to 2020). The receptor library was made with the immunoSEQ multiplex PCR assay. The immuneACCESS repertoire file appears here via TCRdb, limited to in-frame rearrangements. These files lack a portion of the clones; in checked studies, under half of the deficit traces to unresolved V genes, and the cause of the others is not known. Recorded for this sample are approximately 93,000 clones; around nine tenths of them occurred a single time. The top ten constitute around 2.1% of the sample. Source material: peripheral blood. The receptor set was obtained from a man aged 45 to 65 with COVID-19, enrolled during active disease.

V usage is TRBV6-5 and J usage is TRBJ1-2; D call uncertain. The germline CDR1 and CDR2 sequences are MNHEY and SVGAGI. Between the trimmed V and J ends, which lost 0 bases and 4 bases, there was a span of 12 bases. This CDR3 contains 15 residues. CDR3: CASSYSGGGAYGYTF. The CDR3 DNA follows: TGTGCCAGCAGTTACTCAGGCGGCGGAGCCTATGGCTACACCTTC.

The genes are TRBV7-9 and TRBJ2-7, with D tentatively TRBD1 (6 bases). The ends were cut back, 5 bases at V and 0 bases at J, with 11 bases in the middle. Germline lookup yields CDR1 SEHNR and CDR2 FQNEAQ (reference sequence). CDR3 length: 14 residues. CDR3 bases: TGTGCCAGCAGCCCCCGACAGGTCTCCTACGAGCAGTACTTC. It yields the protein CASSPRQVSYEQYF.

The V gene is TRBV28, the J gene TRBJ1-1, with 7 bases that match TRBD1. Germline assignment: CDR1 MDHEN and CDR2 SYDVKM. CDR3 length: 14 residues. Trimming at V came to 3 bases and at J to 4 bases, leaving 5 bases not matched to a gene. CDR3 loop: CASSLRGRATEAFF. The CDR3 bases are TGTGCCAGCAGTTTGAGGGGGCGGGCCACTGAAGCTTTCTTT.

V gene TRBV5-1 combines with J gene TRBJ2-2; 8 nucleotides match TRBD1. Unmatched junction bases numbered 6, after V lost 3 bases and J lost 5 bases. Germline CDR1 reads SGHRS; CDR2 reads YFSETQ. The CDR3 contains 15 residues. The CDR3 sequence is CASSSQGARTGELFF. The CDR3 coding sequence is TGCGCCAGCAGCTCCCAGGGGGCGCGGACCGGGGAGCTGTTTTTT.

This clone was recorded only once. The gene calls are TRBV18 and TRBJ2-1; a weak D match, TRBD2 (7 bases). Germline V gene data show CDR1 as KGHSH and CDR2 as LQKENI. This CDR3 has 13 residues. Between the trimmed V and J ends, which lost 5 bases and 7 bases, there was a span of 12 bases. This chain's CDR3 is CASSRGGANEQFF. DNA of the CDR3: TGTGCCAGCTCAAGAGGGGGGGCGAATGAGCAGTTCTTC. The variable domain in full, with the rest retrieved from reference TRBV18 and TRBJ2-1, is NAGVMQNPRHLVRRRGQEARLRCSPMKGHSHVYWYRQLPEEGLKFMVYLQKENIIDESGMPKERFSAEFPKEGPSILRIQQVVRGDSAAYFCASSRGGANEQFFGPGTRLTVL.

This clone appeared once. V usage is TRBV6-2 or TRBV6-3 and J usage is TRBJ2-7, with 7 bases matching TRBD1. This CDR3 is built from 12 residues. V gave up 4 bases and J gave up 7 bases; unmatched junction bases: 4. In germline, CDR1 is MNHEY, CDR2 SVGEGT. The DNA of the CDR3 is TGTGCCAGCAGTTCTAGGGGGCTTGAGCAGTACTTC. Its translation is CASSSRGLEQYF.

V usage is TRBV28 and J usage is TRBJ1-5; D is unclear. V shed 7 bases and J shed 9 bases, with 16 bases lying between them. CDR3 length: 13 residues. CDR1 and CDR2 from the germline V gene are MDHEN and SYDVKM. CDR3 amino acids: CASTPRRERPQHF. Written as DNA, the CDR3 is TGTGCCAGCACCCCGCGTCGGGAGCGGCCCCAGCATTTT.

V and J are TRBV5-4 and TRBJ1-3, with TRBD1 identical over 8 bases. CDR1 and CDR2 (germline): SGHNT, YYREEE (reference sequence). The V and J ends lost 4 bases and 2 bases, in that order; junction bases with no gene match: 2. The CDR3 is made up of 14 amino acids. The CDR3 region has the DNA TGTGCCAGCAGCCCGACAGGGGCTGGAAACACCATATATTTT. It yields the protein CASSPTGAGNTIYF.

The sample holds one count of this clone. The chain employs TRBV18 and TRBJ2-2; D may be TRBD1 (5 bases). The CDR3 totals 15 residues. CDR1 and CDR2 (germline): KGHSH, LQKENI. V was clipped by 3 bases and J by 4 bases, with 12 bases between them. CDR3 protein: CASSPTVSGTGELFF. The CDR3 nucleotides are TGTGCCAGCTCACCGACAGTTTCGGGCACCGGGGAGCTGTTTTTT.

This rearrangement joins TRBV11-3 to TRBJ2-1; 7 bases fit TRBD2. Germline loops: CDR1 SGHNT, CDR2 YENEEA. J lost 15 bases, V lost 1 base, and 9 bases had no gene match. The CDR3 spans 13 residues. In nucleotides, the CDR3 is TGTGCCAGCAGCTTAGCGAGCGGGACGGGGCCGTTCTTC. As protein: CASSLASGTGPFF.

V gene TRBV6-5 combines with J gene TRBJ2-1; possibly TRBD2 for D (7 bases). Trimming removed 2 bases at V and 7 bases at J, with 12 bases between. Looked up from germline, CDR1 is MNHEY and CDR2 is SVGAGI. CDR3 length: 14 amino acids. CDR3: CASSYLGGRNEQFF. CDR3 bases: TGTGCCAGCAGTTACCTCGGGGGGCGGAATGAGCAGTTCTTC.

This rearrangement joins TRBV5-3 to TRBJ1-1; maybe TRBD1 (5 bases). TRBV5-3 is placed among ORFs of uncertain function. The ends were cut back, 0 bases at V and 1 base at J, with 13 bases in the middle. CDR3 size: 16 residues. CDR3 nucleotides: TGTGCCAGAAGCTTGGTAGAGGTCAGGGAGAACACTGAAGCTTTCTTT. Translation: CARSLVEVRENTEAFF.

V and J are TRBV10-2 and TRBJ1-2; 8 bases align to TRBD1. This CDR3 contains 15 residues. Trimming at V came to 6 bases and at J to 2 bases, leaving 8 bases not matched to a gene. The germline V gene encodes CDR1 WSHSY and CDR2 SAAADI. The CDR3 DNA reads TGCGCCAGCAGGGGCGACAGGGGCACCAACTATGGCTACACCTTC. Its translation: CASRGDRGTNYGYTF.

CDR3 region: CATKDRGSDTQYF. CDR3 nucleotide sequence: TGTGCCACCAAGGACAGGGGATCTGATACGCAGTATTTT. This chain links TRBV24-1 with TRBJ2-3; 9 bases fit TRBD1. Germline V CDR1 and CDR2: KGHDR, SFDVKD. The CDR3 loop spans 13 amino acids. With 8 bases clipped from V and 6 bases from J, the junction kept 5 bases outside the gene matches.